These T cell receptor beta chains were read from a single sample in a study of CD8+CD57+ T cells in acquired aplastic anemia. MiXCR, run by TCRdb on the reads, gives a single entry per CDR3 protein. This table has around 250,000 distinct CDR3 sequences, 45% to 65% appearing once. What was sequenced was sorted CD4+, CD8+, or CD8+CD57+ T cells (not recorded which) from PBMCs. These receptors came from a human donor with severe aplastic anemia or a healthy control (not recorded which). Both conserved end residues are trimmed from each CDR3. The order of the fields is V gene, J gene, CDR3 protein.

V: TRBV7-9; J: TRBJ2-3; CDR3: ASSIPTGGRADTQY
V: TRBV5-1; J: TRBJ1-2; CDR3: ASSPNWVGDRRTYGYT
V: TRBV9; J: TRBJ2-5; CDR3: ASSVSGRDFGETQY
V: TRBV20-1; J: TRBJ2-1; CDR3: SASGGGADEQF
V: TRBV2; J: TRBJ2-3; CDR3: ASRAAQGGLITDTQY
V: TRBV9; J: TRBJ2-5; CDR3: ASSVAWGPETQY
V: TRBV7-8; J: TRBJ2-5; CDR3: ASSLVGAQEETQY
V: TRBV2; J: TRBJ1-2; CDR3: ATKRQEQSVYGYT
V: TRBV28; J: TRBJ1-3; CDR3: ASSFSAGGGNTIY
V: TRBV5-1; J: TRBJ2-2; CDR3: ASSLAGNTGELF
V: TRBV19; J: TRBJ2-3; CDR3: ASSPTGSLGDTQY
V: TRBV15; J: TRBJ1-5; CDR3: ATSRDRGAQPQH
V: TRBV6-5; J: TRBJ1-2; CDR3: ASSYSRDSSGYT
V: TRBV4-3; J: TRBJ1-3; CDR3: ASSQRVSSGNTIY
V: TRBV19; J: TRBJ1-2; CDR3: ASIRAALICGYT
V: TRBV7-8; J: TRBJ2-5; CDR3: ASSGDRGYQPQY
V: TRBV6-1; J: TRBJ2-7; CDR3: ASSENTSGEQY
V: TRBV7-6; J: TRBJ1-5; CDR3: ASSSGYSNQPQH
V: TRBV5-6; J: TRBJ1-1; CDR3: ASSLGRGSTEAF
V: TRBV2; J: TRBJ2-7; CDR3: ASKTGQLVEQY
V: TRBV19; J: TRBJ1-5; CDR3: ASRAVFYSNQPQH
V: TRBV24-1; J: TRBJ2-1; CDR3: ATSDGVAGGSHNEQF
V: TRBV5-4; J: TRBJ2-3; CDR3: ASSPEAFTDTQY
V: TRBV13; J: TRBJ1-1; CDR3: ASSFVQIGTEAF
V: TRBV6-1; J: TRBJ2-5; CDR3: ASSEPPPGTQY
V: TRBV5-1; J: TRBJ2-5; CDR3: ASSLVASGGQETQY
V: TRBV7-2; J: TRBJ1-4; CDR3: ASHGGAGEKLL
V: TRBV6-6; J: TRBJ1-3; CDR3: ASSYSGTGSLSGNTIY
V: TRBV5-6; J: TRBJ2-7; CDR3: ASSQLRMGEQY
V: TRBV11-2; J: TRBJ2-3; CDR3: ASSLGESPTDTQY
V: TRBV20-1; J: TRBJ1-2; CDR3: SASPGEGWVHT
V: TRBV5-1; J: TRBJ1-2; CDR3: ASSEGNYGYT
V: TRBV30; J: TRBJ1-2; CDR3: AWSAGGYGYT
V: TRBV9; J: TRBJ2-3; CDR3: ASSVTEGTSGGALPDTQY
V: TRBV20-1; J: TRBJ2-1; CDR3: SANLAGADYNEQF
V: TRBV2; J: TRBJ1-2; CDR3: ASSPDSYGYT
V: TRBV20-1; J: TRBJ2-7; CDR3: SASEGGPVVEQY
V: TRBV20-1; J: TRBJ2-1; CDR3: SAFIMRGPNEQF
V: TRBV20-1; J: TRBJ2-7; CDR3: SARGSSGNSYEQY
V: TRBV12-3/TRBV12-4; J: TRBJ1-2; CDR3: ASSLTAPSYT
V: TRBV20-1; J: TRBJ1-2; CDR3: SAAGTGYGYT
V: TRBV24-1; J: TRBJ2-3; CDR3: ATSDLGGRSSTDTQY
V: TRBV20-1; J: TRBJ1-6; CDR3: SARNPKGGSNSPLH
V: TRBV19; J: TRBJ1-4; CDR3: ASSTGTRPEEKLF
V: TRBV6-1; J: TRBJ1-6; CDR3: ASRGRLNNSPLH
V: TRBV19; J: TRBJ2-5; CDR3: ASRGRSVGETQY
V: TRBV28; J: TRBJ1-4; CDR3: ASSPRDGGNEKLF